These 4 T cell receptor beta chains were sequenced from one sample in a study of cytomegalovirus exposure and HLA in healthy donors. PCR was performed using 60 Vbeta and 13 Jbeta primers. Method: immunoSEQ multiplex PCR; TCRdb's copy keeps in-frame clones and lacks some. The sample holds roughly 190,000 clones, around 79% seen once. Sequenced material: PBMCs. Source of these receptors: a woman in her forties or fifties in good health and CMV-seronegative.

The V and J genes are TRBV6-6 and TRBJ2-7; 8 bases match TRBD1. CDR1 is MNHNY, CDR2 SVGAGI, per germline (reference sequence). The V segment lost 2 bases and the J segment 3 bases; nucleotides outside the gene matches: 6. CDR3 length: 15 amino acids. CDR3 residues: CASSYDRGPNYEQYF. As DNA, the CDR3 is TGTGCCAGCAGTTACGACAGGGGCCCTAACTACGAGCAGTACTTC.

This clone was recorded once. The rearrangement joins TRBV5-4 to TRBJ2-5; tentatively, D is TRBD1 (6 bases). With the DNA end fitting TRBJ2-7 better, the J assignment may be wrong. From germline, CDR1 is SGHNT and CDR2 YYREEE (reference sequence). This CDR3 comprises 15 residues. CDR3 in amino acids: CASSLALGQPSEQYF. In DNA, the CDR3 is TGTGCCAGCAGCTTGGCCCTCGGACAGCCATCCGAGCAGTACTTC.

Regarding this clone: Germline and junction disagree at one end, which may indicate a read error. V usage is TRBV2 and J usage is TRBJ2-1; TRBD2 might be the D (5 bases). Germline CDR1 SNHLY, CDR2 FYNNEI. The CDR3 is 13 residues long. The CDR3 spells CASCERSYNEQFF. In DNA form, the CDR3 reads TGTGCCAGCTGTGAGCGGAGCTACAATGAGCAGTTCTTC.

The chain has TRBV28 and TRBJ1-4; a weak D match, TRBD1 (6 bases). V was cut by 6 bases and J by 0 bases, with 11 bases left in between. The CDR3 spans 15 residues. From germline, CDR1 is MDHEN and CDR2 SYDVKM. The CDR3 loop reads CASRDHRATNEKLFF. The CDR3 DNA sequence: TGTGCCAGCAGAGACCACAGGGCAACTAATGAAAAACTGTTTTTT.